The present T cell receptor (beta chain) was sequenced within a study of blood T cell repertoires in COVID-19. Study information: The United States, Italy and Spain supplied acute and convalescent COVID-19 samples. Sample material is recorded as cDNA or gDNA derived from T cells, B-cell-depleted T cells, or PBMCs.

The V gene end was trimmed by 4 bases and the J gene end by 9 bases; junction bases not matched to a gene: 11. This CDR3 comprises 15 residues. The germline CDR1 and CDR2 sequences are MGHRA and YSYEKL. In the original workflow: The authors estimated nucleated cell counts from reference gene primer amplification. Repertoires were generated with immunoSEQ multiplex PCR, while TCRdb's copy carries only in-frame clones and drops some. For V, J and clone size, that table is used; D and trimming come from the DNA. The table records about 140,000 clones, approximately 83% of them present only once. The source is a woman between 55 and 75 years old with acute or convalescent COVID-19. Sequenced sample: peripheral blood. The rearrangement joins TRBV4-1 to TRBJ2-5; 10 bases fit TRBD1. The CDR3 DNA is TGCGCCAGCAGCCTCCAGGACAGGGGGGGTAGGGCCCAGTACTTC. Translating it yields CASSLQDRGGRAQYF.